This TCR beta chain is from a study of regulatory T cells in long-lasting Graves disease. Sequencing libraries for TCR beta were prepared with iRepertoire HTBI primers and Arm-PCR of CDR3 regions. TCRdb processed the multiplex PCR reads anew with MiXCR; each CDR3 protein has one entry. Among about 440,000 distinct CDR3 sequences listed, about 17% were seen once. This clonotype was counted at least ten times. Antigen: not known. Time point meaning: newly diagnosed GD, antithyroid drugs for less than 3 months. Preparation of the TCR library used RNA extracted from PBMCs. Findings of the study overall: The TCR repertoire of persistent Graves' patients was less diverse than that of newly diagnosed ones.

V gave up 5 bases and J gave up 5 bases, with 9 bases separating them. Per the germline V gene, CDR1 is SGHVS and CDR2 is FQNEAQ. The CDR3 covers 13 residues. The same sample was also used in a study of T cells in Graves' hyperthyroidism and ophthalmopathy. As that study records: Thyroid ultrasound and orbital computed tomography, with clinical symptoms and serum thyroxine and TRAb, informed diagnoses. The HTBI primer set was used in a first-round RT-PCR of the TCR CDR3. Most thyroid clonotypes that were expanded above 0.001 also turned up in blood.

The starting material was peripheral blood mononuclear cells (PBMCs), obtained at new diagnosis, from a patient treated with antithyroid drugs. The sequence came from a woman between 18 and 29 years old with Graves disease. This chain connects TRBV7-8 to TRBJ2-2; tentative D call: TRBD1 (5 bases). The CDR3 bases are TGTGCCAGCAGCCGCAGACAGACCGGGGAGCTGTTTTTT. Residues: CASSRRQTGELFF.